This section outlines one T cell receptor beta chain sequence together with its context. The antigen is not known. Germline lookup yields CDR1 MNHEY and CDR2 SMNVEV (reference sequence). V lost 3 bases to trimming and J lost 3 bases; unmatched junction nucleotides: 7. The CDR3 is 16 residues long. This entry belongs to a study of identical twins. Study-level points and caveats: There were fewer insertions in abundant cord blood beta clonotypes, but memory repertoires showed no such pattern. Alpha sequences that were out-of-frame and twin-shared showed an excess of low generation probability.

Using its own MiXCR run on the 5' RACE reads, TCRdb lists one record per CDR3 protein. The top ten clones hold roughly 0.3% of a sample with 1.5 million to 2 million distinct CDR3 sequences, around 33% of them seen once. Sequencing used cord blood. The TCR was taken from a newborn girl in good health. The chain is built from TRBV27 and TRBJ2-1; 8 nucleotides match TRBD2. CDR3 sequence reads: CASSLRPSGFYNEQFF. The CDR3 nucleotides are TGTGCCAGCAGTTTGCGGCCTAGCGGGTTCTACAATGAGCAGTTCTTC.